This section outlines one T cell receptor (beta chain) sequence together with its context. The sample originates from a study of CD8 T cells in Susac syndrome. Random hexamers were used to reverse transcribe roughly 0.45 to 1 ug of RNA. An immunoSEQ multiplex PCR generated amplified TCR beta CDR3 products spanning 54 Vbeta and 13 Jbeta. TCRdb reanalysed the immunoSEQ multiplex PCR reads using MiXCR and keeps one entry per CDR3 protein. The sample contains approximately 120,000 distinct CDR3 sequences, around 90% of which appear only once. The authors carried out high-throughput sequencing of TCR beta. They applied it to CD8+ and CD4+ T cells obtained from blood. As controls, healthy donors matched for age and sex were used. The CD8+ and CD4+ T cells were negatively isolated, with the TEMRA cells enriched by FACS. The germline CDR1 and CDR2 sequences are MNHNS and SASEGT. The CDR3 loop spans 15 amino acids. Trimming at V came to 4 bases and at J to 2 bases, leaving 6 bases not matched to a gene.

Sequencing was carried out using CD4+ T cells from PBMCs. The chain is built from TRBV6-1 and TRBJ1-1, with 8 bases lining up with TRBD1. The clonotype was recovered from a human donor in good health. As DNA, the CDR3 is TGTGCCAGCAGTGCGGACAGGGTCTTCAACACTGAAGCTTTCTTT. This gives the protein CASSADRVFNTEAFF.